Listed below are T cell receptor beta chains from one sample, sequenced in a study of graft-versus-host responses after intestinal transplantation. Assay: immunoSEQ multiplex PCR; the TCRdb copy retains only in-frame clones and omits some. The sample contains roughly 19,000 clones, roughly 94% of which appear only once. Sample: PBMCs, taken 23 days after intestinal transplant. The source of these receptors is a human patient who received an intestinal transplant, so some T cells may come from the graft donor. CDR3s include the opening cysteine and the closing phenylalanine or tryptophan. D genes are given only for firm matches. Part of the rows lack a size; the others show once, few, many or a class for expanded clones.

. TRBJ1-2 TRBV29-1 . TGCAGCGTTGAAGATAGTCCGGGAGGAGTCACCTTC CSVEDSPGGVTF
TRBD1 TRBJ1-5 TRBV29-1 . TGCAGCGTTCCGGACAGGGTTAATAGCAATCAGCCCCAGCATTTT CSVPDRVNSNQPQHF
. TRBJ2-2 TRBV5-1 . TGCGCCAGCAGCTTGGCCCTTGGCTTCCGGCCGAGTAAAGAGGCCGGGGAGCTGTTTTTT CASSLALGFRPSKEAGELFF
. TRBJ1-1 TRBV27 . TGTGCCAGCAGTGCGTGGACACAGGCGAACACTGAAGCTTTCTTT CASSAWTQANTEAFF
TRBD2 TRBJ2-2 TRBV5-4 . TGTGCCAGCAGGGCTAGCGGGTCGAACACCGGGGAGCTGTTTTTT CASRASGSNTGELFF
. TRBJ1-5 TRBV27 . TGTGCCAGCAGACTGTCAGACAGCAATCAGCCCCAGCATTTT CASRLSDSNQPQHF
. TRBJ1-2 TRBV7-8 . TGTGCCAGCAGCTTAGGCGGCGCGAGGTACGGCTACACCTTC CASSLGGARYGYTF
. TRBJ2-5 TRBV19 . TGTGCCAGTATCCCATCGCCGGGGGAGACCCAGTACTTC CASIPSPGETQYF
TRBD1 TRBJ1-1 TRBV6-1 . TGTGCCAGCAGTGAAGGCACCCCAGGGGGCACTGAAGCTTTCTTT CASSEGTPGGTEAFF
TRBD2 TRBJ2-1 TRBV6-4 once TGTGCCAGCAGTGGTGGGGGGGGAGGGAATGAGCAGTTCTTC CASSGGGGGNEQFF
. TRBJ1-1 TRBV9 . TGTGCCAGCAGCGTAGCCGGGGCTGGGGGCACTGAAGCTTTCTTT CASSVAGAGGTEAFF
TRBD2 TRBJ2-7 TRBV27 . TGTGCCAGCAGTTCCAACCTAGCGGAGTTGGAGTACTTC CASSSNLAELEYF
. TRBJ2-7 TRBV5-1 . TGCGCCAGCAGCTCCCCACCAAACAAGGGGGACGAGCAGTACTTC CASSSPPNKGDEQYF
TRBD1 TRBJ2-1 TRBV9 . TGTGCCAGCAGCGTAGAAGGGACAGCTGTCTACAATGAGCAGTTCTTC CASSVEGTAVYNEQFF
. TRBJ1-4 TRBV2 . TGTGCCAGCAGTGTTTCGCAACGGAATAATGAAAAACTGTTTTTT CASSVSQRNNEKLFF
. TRBJ1-1 TRBV6-6 . TGTGCCAGCAGTTACACAGCCCAGAATACTGAAGCTTTCTTT CASSYTAQNTEAFF
. TRBJ2-5 TRBV25-1 once TGTGCCAGCAGTACCTGGGGCGGGGGCGGAGCAGAGACCCAGTACTTC CASSTWGGGGAETQYF
TRBD1 TRBJ1-2 TRBV4-1 . TGCGCCAGCAGCCTACAAGGGGGCGGATACCTTTATGGCTACACCTTC CASSLQGGGYLYGYTF
. TRBJ2-7 TRBV27 . TGTGCCAGCGGTTTTCGGAGGGAGCGGGTCCACGAGCAGTACTTC CASGFRRERVHEQYF
TRBD1 TRBJ2-7 TRBV7-2 . TGTGCCAGCAGCCAAGACCGGACAGGGCGCCCCTACGAGCAGTACTTC CASSQDRTGRPYEQYF
. TRBJ1-2 TRBV4-1 . TGCGCCAGCAGCCAAGATCGAACAGCCGGCTATGGCTACACCTTC CASSQDRTAGYGYTF
TRBD2 TRBJ2-2 TRBV29-1 . TGCAGCGTTGGACTAGCGGGGACGAACACCGGGGAGCTGTTTTTT CSVGLAGTNTGELFF
. TRBJ2-3 TRBV4-2 . TGTGCCAGCAGCCAAGATCTCAGGAACGGAGATACGCAGTATTTT CASSQDLRNGDTQYF
. TRBJ2-7 TRBV28 . TGTGCCAGCAGTTTTGGGCTCTACGAGCAGTACTTC CASSFGLYEQYF
TRBD2 TRBJ2-7 TRBV19 . TGTGCCAGTAACGGGAGGGGAGCCTACGAGCAGTACTTC CASNGRGAYEQYF
. TRBJ1-1 TRBV28 . TGTGCCAGCAGTTCCCCATCCACAGGGAACACTGAAGCTTTCTTT CASSSPSTGNTEAFF
. TRBJ2-5 TRBV10-2 . TGCGCCAGCAACCAGGGACAAGAGACCCAGTACTTC CASNQGQETQYF
. TRBJ2-7 TRBV21-1 . TGTGCCAGCAGCGTAAACTCCTACGAGCAGTACTTC CASSVNSYEQYF
. TRBJ2-3 TRBV5-1 . TGCGCCAGCAGCTTGGTGGCAGATACGCAGTATTTT CASSLVADTQYF
. TRBJ2-1 TRBV4-1 . TGCGCCAGCTCCGGGCAGGCAGATGGAAATGAGCAGTTCTTC CASSGQADGNEQFF
TRBD1 TRBJ1-3 TRBV5-1 . TGCGCCGGCCTGGGGACAGCCTCTGGAAACACCATATATTTT CAGLGTASGNTIYF
. TRBJ2-3 TRBV4-3 . TGCGCCAGCAGCGGGTTTGTGGGCACAGATACGCAGTATTTT CASSGFVGTDTQYF
TRBD1 TRBJ2-7 TRBV27 . TGTGCCAGCAGTACCTACGGACAGGCTTCCTACGAGCAGTACTTC CASSTYGQASYEQYF
TRBD1 TRBJ1-1 TRBV6-5 . TGTGCCAGCAGTCCGAGGACAGGGCTGAACACTGAAGCTTTCTTT CASSPRTGLNTEAFF
. TRBJ2-1 TRBV7-9 . TGTGCCAGCAGCAAGGGACGAGGGGGGAGCTATGAGCAGTTCTTC CASSKGRGGSYEQFF
. TRBJ2-4 TRBV11-2 . TGTGCCAGCAGCTTAGGACCCAGCAAATTAGCCAAAAACATTCAGTACTTC CASSLGPSKLAKNIQYF
. TRBJ2-1 TRBV7-9 . TGTGCCAGCAGCCATGGAACCGGGACCACTTCCTACAATGAGCAGCTCTTC CASSHGTGTTSYNEQLF
TRBD2 TRBJ2-1 TRBV11-1 few TGTGCCAGCGATCCCTTCGACATTCGACTAGCGGGAGATATGAATGAGCAGTTCTTC CASDPFDIRLAGDMNEQFF
. TRBJ2-7 TRBV7-9 . TGTGCCAGCAGCTTAGCGTCCGGCGGGACAGACTCCTACGAGCAGTACTTC CASSLASGGTDSYEQYF
TRBD2 TRBJ2-3 TRBV27 . TGTGCCAGCAGTTTTCGGCCGGATGCCCTTACGGGACTAGCGGGAGTATATACGCAGTATTTT CASSFRPDALTGLAGVYTQYF
. TRBJ2-7 TRBV29-1 . TGCAGCGTCGTCGCGGGTCAGGCCGACGAGCAGTACTTC CSVVAGQADEQYF
TRBD2 TRBJ2-7 TRBV4-1 . TGCGCCAGCAGCCCTGGACTAGCCCCCGCCGAGCAGTACTTC CASSPGLAPAEQYF
TRBD2 TRBJ2-7 TRBV29-1 . TGCAGCGCCCGGACTAGCCCCCTTTACGAGCAGTACTTC CSARTSPLYEQYF
. TRBJ1-5 TRBV5-1 . TGCGCCAGCAGCTTGGTGGGGAACAATCAGCCCCAGCATTTT CASSLVGNNQPQHF
. TRBJ2-7 TRBV5-6 . TGTGCCAGCAGCTTTTCCACGGGACGGGCCTACGAGCAGTACTTC CASSFSTGRAYEQYF
TRBD1 TRBJ2-1 TRBV25-1 . TGTGCCAGCAGTGAATGGGACAGGGCTGGGGATGAGCAGTTCTTC CASSEWDRAGDEQFF
. TRBJ2-1 TRBV28 . TGTGCCAGCAGTTTGCTCGATACGATGGCAGGGAGCTCCTACAATGAGCAGTTCTTC CASSLLDTMAGSSYNEQFF
TRBD2 TRBJ2-3 TRBV15 . TGCGCCACCAGCAGAGGGGCGGGAGGGGGGACAGATACGCAGTATTTT CATSRGAGGGTDTQYF
TRBD1 TRBJ1-1 TRBV23-1 . TGCGCCAGCAGTCAATCCCAGTGGGGCCCTAGCCGGGACAGGGTTAGCACTGAAGCTTTCTTT CASSQSQWGPSRDRVSTEAFF
TRBD1 TRBJ2-7 TRBV5-4 . TGTGCCAGCAGCCGACAGGGGTTCGGATACGAGCAGTACTTC CASSRQGFGYEQYF
TRBD2 TRBJ2-5 TRBV11-2 . TGTGCCAGCAGCTTAGATCGTCTAGCGGGAGCAGAGACCCAGTACTTC CASSLDRLAGAETQYF
. TRBJ2-6 TRBV27 . TGTGCCAGCAGTTTATCGACAGAGGATTCTGGGGCCAACGTCCTGACTTTC CASSLSTEDSGANVLTF
TRBD1 TRBJ1-3 TRBV7-8 . TGTGCCAGCAGCTTAGCGTTAAGCGGACAGGGGGCCATTGGAAACACCATATATTTT CASSLALSGQGAIGNTIYF
. TRBJ1-1 TRBV7-9 . TGTGCCAGCAGCTCCGGGACCAAAAACACTGAAGCTTTCTTT CASSSGTKNTEAFF
. TRBJ2-1 TRBV21-1 . TGTGCCAGCAGCAAAGGAGGGGGATCCCGACTCCTCTCCTACAATGAGCAGTTCTTC CASSKGGGSRLLSYNEQFF
TRBD2 TRBJ2-1 TRBV5-1 . TGCGCCAGCAGCCCGGGGGGGGGCCGAAGCTCCTACAATGAGCAGTTCTTC CASSPGGGRSSYNEQFF
TRBD1 TRBJ2-7 TRBV4-1 . TGCGCCAGCAGCCAAGATACTACAGGGGAGTGGGGCGAGCAGTACTTC CASSQDTTGEWGEQYF
TRBD1 TRBJ2-7 TRBV4-1 . TGCGCCAGCAGCCCCCACAGGGGGGTATACGAGCAGTACTTC CASSPHRGVYEQYF
TRBD1 TRBJ2-7 TRBV7-9 . TGTGCCAGCAGCTTTGCGGGACAGGGGTACGAGCAGTACTTC CASSFAGQGYEQYF
TRBD1 TRBJ1-3 TRBV4-1 . TGCGCCAGCAGCCAAGGGACAGGGGCTGGAAACACCATATATTTT CASSQGTGAGNTIYF